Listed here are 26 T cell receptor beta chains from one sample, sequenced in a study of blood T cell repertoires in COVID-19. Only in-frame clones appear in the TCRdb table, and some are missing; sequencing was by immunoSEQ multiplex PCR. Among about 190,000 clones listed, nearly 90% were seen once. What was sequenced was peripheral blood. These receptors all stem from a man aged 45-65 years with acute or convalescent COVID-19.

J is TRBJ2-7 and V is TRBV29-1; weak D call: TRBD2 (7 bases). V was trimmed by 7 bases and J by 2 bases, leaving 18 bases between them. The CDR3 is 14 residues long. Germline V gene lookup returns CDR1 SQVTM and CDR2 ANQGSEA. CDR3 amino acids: CSGLWGGLAYEQYF. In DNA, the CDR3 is TGCAGCGGACTCTGGGGGGGGCTGGCCTACGAGCAGTACTTC.

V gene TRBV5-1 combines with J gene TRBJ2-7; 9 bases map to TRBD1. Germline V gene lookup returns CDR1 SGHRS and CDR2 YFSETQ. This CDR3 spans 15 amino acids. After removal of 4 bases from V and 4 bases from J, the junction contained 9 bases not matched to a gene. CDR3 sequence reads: CASSAPQGATYEQYF. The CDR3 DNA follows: TGCGCCAGCAGCGCCCCACAGGGGGCGACTTACGAGCAGTACTTC. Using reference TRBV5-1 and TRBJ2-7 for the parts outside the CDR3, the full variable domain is KAGVTQTPRYLIKTRGQQVTLSCSPISGHRSVSWYQQTPGQGLQFLFEYFSETQRNKGNFPGRFSGRQFSNSRSEMNVSTLELGDSALYLCASSAPQGATYEQYFGPGTRLTVT.

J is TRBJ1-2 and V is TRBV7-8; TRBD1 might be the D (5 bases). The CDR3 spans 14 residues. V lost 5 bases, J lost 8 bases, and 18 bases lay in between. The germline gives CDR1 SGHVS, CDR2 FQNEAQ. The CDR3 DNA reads TGTGCCAGCAGCCCCATCTGGCAGGGTGGAGGCTACACCTTC. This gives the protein CASSPIWQGGGYTF.

The CDR3 is CASSPRGGITDTQYF. The DNA for the CDR3 is TGTGCCAGCAGCCCTCGGGGGGGAATAACAGATACGCAGTATTTT. The rearrangement joins TRBV7-9 to TRBJ2-3; 8 positions match TRBD2. CDR3 size: 15 residues. Germline V gene sequence: CDR1 SEHNR, CDR2 FQNEAQ (reference sequence). J lost 3 bases, V lost 5 bases, and 7 bases had no gene match.

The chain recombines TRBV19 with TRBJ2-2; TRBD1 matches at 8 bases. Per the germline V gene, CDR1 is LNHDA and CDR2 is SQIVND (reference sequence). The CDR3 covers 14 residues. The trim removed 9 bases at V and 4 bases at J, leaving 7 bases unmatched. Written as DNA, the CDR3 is TGTGCCAGCCAGATGACAGGGGCCACCGGGGAGCTGTTTTTT. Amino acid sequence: CASQMTGATGELFF.

The CDR3 loop is CASSLDSSLPGGYTF. CDR3 coding DNA: TGTGCCAGCAGCTTAGACAGCTCACTACCGGGAGGCTACACCTTC. V and J are TRBV7-2 and TRBJ1-2, with D uncertain. The CDR3 is 15 amino acids. Looked up from germline, CDR1 is SGHTA and CDR2 is FQGNSA. The V gene lost 1 base and the J gene lost 8 bases, with 17 bases spanning the gap.

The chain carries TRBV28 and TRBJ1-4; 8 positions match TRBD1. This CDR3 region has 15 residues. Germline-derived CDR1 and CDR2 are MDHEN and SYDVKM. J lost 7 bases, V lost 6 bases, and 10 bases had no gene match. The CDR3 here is CASSHVDRGSEKLFF. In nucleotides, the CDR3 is TGTGCCAGCAGCCACGTCGACAGGGGAAGTGAAAAACTGTTTTTT.

The CDR3 here is CASSLDPLAGGRETQYF. The CDR3 DNA reads as TGCGCCAGCAGCTTGGACCCCCTAGCGGGGGGGCGAGAGACCCAGTACTTC. The V call is TRBV5-1, the J call TRBJ2-5; TRBD2 agrees at 12 bases. Germline-derived CDR1 and CDR2 are SGHRS and YFSETQ. The CDR3 has 17 amino acids. Trimming at V came to 0 bases and at J to 4 bases, leaving 7 bases not matched to a gene.

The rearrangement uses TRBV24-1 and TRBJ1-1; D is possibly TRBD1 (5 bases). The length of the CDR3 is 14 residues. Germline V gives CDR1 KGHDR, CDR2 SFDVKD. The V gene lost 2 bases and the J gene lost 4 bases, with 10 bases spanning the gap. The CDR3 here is CATSDSAGITEAFF. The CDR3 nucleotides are TGTGCCACCAGTGATTCGGCAGGGATCACTGAAGCTTTCTTT.

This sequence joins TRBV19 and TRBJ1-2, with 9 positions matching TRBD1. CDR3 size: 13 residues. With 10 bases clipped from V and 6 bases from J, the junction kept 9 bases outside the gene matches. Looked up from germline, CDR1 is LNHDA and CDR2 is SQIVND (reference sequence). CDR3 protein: CATRTGVLDGYTF. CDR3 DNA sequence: TGTGCCACCAGGACAGGGGTGTTAGATGGCTACACCTTC.

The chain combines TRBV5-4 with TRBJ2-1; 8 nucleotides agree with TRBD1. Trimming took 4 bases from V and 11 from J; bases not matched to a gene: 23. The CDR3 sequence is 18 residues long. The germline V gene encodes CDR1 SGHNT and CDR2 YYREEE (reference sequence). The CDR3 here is CASSRATGARVEGKKQFF. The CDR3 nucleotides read TGTGCCAGCAGCCGGGCGACAGGGGCACGGGTGGAGGGGAAGAAGCAGTTCTTC.

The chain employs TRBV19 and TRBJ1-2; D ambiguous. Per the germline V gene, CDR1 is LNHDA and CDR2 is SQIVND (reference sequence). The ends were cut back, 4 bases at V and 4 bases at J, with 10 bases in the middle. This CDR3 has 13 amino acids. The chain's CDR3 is CASSSQSSYGYTF. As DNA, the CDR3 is TGTGCCAGTAGTAGTCAGTCTTCCTATGGCTACACCTTC. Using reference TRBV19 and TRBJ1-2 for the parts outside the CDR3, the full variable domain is DGGITQSPKYLFRKEGQNVTLSCEQNLNHDAMYWYRQDPGQGLRLIYYSQIVNDFQKGDIAEGYSVSREKKESFPLTVTSAQKNPTAFYLCASSSQSSYGYTFGSGTRLTVV.

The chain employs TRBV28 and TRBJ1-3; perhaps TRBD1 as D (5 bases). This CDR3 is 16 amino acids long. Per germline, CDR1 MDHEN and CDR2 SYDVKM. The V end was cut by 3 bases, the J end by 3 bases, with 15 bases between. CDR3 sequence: CASSFGLAGRGNTIYF. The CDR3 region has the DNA TGTGCCAGCAGTTTTGGTTTGGCAGGGCGTGGAAACACCATATATTTT.

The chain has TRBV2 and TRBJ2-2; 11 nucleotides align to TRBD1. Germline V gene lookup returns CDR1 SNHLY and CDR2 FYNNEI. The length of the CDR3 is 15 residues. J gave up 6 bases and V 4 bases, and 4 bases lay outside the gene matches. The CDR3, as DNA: TGTGCCAGCAGTGTCCGGGACAGGGGGGCCGGGGAGCTGTTTTTT. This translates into CASSVRDRGAGELFF.

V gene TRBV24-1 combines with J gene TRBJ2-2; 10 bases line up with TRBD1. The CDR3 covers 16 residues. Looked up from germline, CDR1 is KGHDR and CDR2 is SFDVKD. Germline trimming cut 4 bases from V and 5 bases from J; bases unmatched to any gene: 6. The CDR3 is CATSEGQGIGTGELFF. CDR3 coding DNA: TGTGCCACCAGTGAGGGACAGGGGATTGGAACCGGGGAGCTGTTTTTT.

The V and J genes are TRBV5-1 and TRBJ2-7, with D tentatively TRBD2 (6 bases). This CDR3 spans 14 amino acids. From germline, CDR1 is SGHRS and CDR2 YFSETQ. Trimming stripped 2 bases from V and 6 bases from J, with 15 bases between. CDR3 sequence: CASSFDGRGSEQYF. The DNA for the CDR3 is TGCGCCAGCAGCTTCGACGGGAGAGGATCCGAGCAGTACTTC. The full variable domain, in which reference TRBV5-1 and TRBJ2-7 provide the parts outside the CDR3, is KAGVTQTPRYLIKTRGQQVTLSCSPISGHRSVSWYQQTPGQGLQFLFEYFSETQRNKGNFPGRFSGRQFSNSRSEMNVSTLELGDSALYLCASSFDGRGSEQYFGPGTRLTVT.

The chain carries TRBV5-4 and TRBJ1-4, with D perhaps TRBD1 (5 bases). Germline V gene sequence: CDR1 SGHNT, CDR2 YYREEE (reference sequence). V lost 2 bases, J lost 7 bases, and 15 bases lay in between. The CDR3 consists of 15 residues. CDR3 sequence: CASSFKGGAPEKLFF. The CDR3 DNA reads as TGTGCCAGCAGCTTCAAGGGAGGGGCTCCTGAAAAACTGTTTTTT.

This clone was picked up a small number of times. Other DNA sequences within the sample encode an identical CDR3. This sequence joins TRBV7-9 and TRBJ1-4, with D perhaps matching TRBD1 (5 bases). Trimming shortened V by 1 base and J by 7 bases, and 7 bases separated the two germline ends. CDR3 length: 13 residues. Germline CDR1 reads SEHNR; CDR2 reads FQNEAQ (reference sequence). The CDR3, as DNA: TGTGCCAGCAGCTTAGGCCAGGGTGAAAAACTGTTTTTT. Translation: CASSLGQGEKLFF.

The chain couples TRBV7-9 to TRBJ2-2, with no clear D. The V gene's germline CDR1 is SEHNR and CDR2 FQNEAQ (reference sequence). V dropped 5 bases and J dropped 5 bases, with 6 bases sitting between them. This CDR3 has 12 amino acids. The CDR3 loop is CASSPVTGELFF. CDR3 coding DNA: TGTGCCAGCAGCCCGGTTACCGGGGAGCTGTTTTTT.

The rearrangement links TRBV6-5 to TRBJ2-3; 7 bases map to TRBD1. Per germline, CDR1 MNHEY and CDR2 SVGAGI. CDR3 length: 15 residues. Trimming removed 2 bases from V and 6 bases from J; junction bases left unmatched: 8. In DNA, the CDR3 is TGTGCCAGCAGTTACATCAGGGGGTCAGTGGATACGCAGTATTTT. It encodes CASSYIRGSVDTQYF.

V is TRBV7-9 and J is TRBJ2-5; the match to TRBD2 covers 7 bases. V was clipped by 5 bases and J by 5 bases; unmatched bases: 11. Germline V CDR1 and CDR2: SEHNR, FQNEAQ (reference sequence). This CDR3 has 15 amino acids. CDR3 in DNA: TGTGCCAGCAGCCCCGCTCAGCGGGGCGGCGAGACCCAGTACTTC. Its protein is CASSPAQRGGETQYF.

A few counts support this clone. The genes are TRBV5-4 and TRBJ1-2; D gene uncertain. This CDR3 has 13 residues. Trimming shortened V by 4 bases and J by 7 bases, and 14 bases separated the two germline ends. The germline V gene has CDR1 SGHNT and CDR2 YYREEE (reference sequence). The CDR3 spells CASSPIERAGYTF. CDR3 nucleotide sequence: TGTGCCAGCAGCCCCATTGAGAGGGCTGGCTACACCTTC.

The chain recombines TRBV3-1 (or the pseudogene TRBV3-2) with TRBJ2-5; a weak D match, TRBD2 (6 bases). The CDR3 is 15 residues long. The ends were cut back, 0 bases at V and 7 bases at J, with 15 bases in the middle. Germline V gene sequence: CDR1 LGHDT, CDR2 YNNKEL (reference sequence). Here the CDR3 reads CASSQDLGLVLTQYF. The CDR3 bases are TGTGCCAGCAGCCAAGATCTGGGACTGGTCTTGACCCAGTACTTC.

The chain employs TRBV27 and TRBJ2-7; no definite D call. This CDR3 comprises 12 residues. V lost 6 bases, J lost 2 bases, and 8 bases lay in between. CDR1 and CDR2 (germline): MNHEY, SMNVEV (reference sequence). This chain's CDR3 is CASRRSTYEQYF. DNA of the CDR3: TGTGCCAGCAGGCGGTCCACCTACGAGCAGTACTTC.

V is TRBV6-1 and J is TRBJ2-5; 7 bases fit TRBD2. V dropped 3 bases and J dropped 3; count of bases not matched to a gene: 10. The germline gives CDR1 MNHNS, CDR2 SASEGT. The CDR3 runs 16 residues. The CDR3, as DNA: TGTGCCAGCAGTGACGGTCTAGCGGTACGAGAAGAGACCCAGTACTTC. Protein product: CASSDGLAVREETQYF.

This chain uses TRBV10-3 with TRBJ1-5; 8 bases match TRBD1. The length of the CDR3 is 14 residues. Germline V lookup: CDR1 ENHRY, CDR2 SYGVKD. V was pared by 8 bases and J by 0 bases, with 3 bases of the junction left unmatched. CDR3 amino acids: CAIGQGYSNQPQHF. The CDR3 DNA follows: TGTGCCATCGGACAGGGCTATAGCAATCAGCCCCAGCATTTT.